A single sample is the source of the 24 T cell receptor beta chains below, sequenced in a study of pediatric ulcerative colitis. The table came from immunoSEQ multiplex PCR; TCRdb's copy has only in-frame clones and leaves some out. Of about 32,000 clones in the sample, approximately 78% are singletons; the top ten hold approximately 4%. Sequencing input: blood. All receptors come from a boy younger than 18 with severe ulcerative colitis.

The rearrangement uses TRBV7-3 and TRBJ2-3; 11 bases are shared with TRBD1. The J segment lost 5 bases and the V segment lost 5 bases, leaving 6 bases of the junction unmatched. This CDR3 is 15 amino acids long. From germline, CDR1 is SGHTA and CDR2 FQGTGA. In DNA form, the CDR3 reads TGTGCCAGCAGCCTGGGACAGGGGGAAGGAGATACGCAGTATTTT. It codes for CASSLGQGEGDTQYF.

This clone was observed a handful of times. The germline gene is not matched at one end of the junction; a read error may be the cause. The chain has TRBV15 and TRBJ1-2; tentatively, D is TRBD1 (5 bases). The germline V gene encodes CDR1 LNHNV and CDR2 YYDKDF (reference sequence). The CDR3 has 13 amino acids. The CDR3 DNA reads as TGTGCCACCAGCAGAGGCGTGACGGACACCACTGCCTTC. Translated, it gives CATSRGVTDTTAF.

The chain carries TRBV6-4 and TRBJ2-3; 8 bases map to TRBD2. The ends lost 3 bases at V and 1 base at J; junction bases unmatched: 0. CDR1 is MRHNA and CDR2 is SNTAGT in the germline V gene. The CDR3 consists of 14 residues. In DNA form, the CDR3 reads TGTGCCAGCAGTGAAGCGGGGGGCACAGATACGCAGTATTTT. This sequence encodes CASSEAGGTDTQYF.

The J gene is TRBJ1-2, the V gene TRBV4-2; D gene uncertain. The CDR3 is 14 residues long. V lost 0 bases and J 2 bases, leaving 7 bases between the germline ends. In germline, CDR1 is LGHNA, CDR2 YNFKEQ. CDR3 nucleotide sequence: TGTGCCAGCAGCCAAGAGACGGGAAACTATGGCTACACCTTC. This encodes CASSQETGNYGYTF.

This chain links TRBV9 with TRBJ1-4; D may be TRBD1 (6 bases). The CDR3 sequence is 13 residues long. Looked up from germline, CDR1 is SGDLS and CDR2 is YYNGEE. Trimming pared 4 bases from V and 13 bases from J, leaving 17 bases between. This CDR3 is CASSPEGGRRLFF. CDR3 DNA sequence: TGTGCCAGCAGCCCCGAAGGGGGGCGCAGACTGTTTTTT.

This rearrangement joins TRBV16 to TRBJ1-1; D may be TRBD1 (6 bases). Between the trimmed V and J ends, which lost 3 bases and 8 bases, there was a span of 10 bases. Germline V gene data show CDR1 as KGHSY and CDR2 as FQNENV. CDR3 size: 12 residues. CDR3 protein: CASSQTGEEAFF. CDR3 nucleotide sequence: TGTGCCAGCAGCCAGACAGGCGAAGAAGCTTTCTTT.

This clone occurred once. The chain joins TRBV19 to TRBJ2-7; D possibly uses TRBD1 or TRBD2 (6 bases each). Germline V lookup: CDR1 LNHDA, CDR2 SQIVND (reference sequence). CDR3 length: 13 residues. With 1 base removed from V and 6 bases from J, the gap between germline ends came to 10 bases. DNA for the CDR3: TGTGCCAGTAGTATAGCCTGGGGGGCCGAGCAGTACTTC. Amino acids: CASSIAWGAEQYF. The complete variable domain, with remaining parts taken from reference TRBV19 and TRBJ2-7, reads DGGITQSPKYLFRKEGQNVTLSCEQNLNHDAMYWYRQDPGQGLRLIYYSQIVNDFQKGDIAEGYSVSREKKESFPLTVTSAQKNPTAFYLCASSIAWGAEQYFGPGTRLTVT.

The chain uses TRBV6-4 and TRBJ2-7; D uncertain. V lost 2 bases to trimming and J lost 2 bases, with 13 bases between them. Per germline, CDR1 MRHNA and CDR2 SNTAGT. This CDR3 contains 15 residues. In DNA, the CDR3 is TGTGCCAGCAGTGACAAAACCCCGGTGCCCTACGAGCAGTACTTC. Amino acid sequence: CASSDKTPVPYEQYF.

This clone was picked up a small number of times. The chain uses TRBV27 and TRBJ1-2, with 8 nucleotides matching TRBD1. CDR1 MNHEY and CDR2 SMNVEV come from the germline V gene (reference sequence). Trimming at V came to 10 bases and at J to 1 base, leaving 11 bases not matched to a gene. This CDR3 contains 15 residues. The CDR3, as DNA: TGTGCCACCTGGGACAGGAGACTGTTTAACTATGGCTACACCTTC. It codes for CATWDRRLFNYGYTF.

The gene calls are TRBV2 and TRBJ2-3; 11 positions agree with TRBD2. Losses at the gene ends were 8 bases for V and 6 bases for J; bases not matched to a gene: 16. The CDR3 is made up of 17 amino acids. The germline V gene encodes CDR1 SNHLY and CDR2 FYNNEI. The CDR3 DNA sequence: TGTGCCAGCTCCGGAAGACTAGCGGGGATAAGAACCGATACGCAGTATTTT. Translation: CASSGRLAGIRTDTQYF.

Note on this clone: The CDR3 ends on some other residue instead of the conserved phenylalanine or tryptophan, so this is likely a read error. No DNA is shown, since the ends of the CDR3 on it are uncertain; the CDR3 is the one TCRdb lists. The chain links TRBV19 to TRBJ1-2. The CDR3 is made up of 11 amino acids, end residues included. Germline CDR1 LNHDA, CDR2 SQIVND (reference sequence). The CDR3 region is CASNLPLGRVY.

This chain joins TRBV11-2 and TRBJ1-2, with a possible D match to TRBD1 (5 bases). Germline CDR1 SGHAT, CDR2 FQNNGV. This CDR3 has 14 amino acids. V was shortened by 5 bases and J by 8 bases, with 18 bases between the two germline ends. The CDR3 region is CASSPGTDYDGYTF. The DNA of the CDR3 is TGTGCCAGCAGCCCCGGGACTGACTATGACGGCTACACCTTC. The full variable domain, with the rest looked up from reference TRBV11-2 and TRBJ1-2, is EAGVAQSPRYKIIEKRQSVAFWCNPISGHATLYWYQQILGQGPKLLIQFQNNGVVDDSQLPKDRFSAERLKGVDSTLKIQPAKLEDSAVYLCASSPGTDYDGYTFGSGTRLTVV.

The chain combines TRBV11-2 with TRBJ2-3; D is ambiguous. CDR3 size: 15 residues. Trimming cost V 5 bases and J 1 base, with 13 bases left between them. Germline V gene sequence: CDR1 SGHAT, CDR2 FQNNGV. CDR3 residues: CASSTPLYGTDTQYF. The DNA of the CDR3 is TGTGCCAGCAGCACCCCGCTCTACGGCACAGATACGCAGTATTTT. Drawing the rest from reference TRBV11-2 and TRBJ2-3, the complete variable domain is EAGVAQSPRYKIIEKRQSVAFWCNPISGHATLYWYQQILGQGPKLLIQFQNNGVVDDSQLPKDRFSAERLKGVDSTLKIQPAKLEDSAVYLCASSTPLYGTDTQYFGPGTRLTVL.

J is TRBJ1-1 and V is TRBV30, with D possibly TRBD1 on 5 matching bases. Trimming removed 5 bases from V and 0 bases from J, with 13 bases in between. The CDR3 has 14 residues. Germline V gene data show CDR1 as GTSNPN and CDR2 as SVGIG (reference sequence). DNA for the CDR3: TGTGCCTGGGGGGGGGACCAGGTGAACACTGAAGCTTTCTTT. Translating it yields CAWGGDQVNTEAFF.

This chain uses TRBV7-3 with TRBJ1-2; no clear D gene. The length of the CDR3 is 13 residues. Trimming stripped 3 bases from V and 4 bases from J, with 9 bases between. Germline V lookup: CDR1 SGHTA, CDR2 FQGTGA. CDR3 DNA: TGTGCCAGCAGCTTTGCGGGAAGCTATGGCTACACCTTC. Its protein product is CASSFAGSYGYTF.

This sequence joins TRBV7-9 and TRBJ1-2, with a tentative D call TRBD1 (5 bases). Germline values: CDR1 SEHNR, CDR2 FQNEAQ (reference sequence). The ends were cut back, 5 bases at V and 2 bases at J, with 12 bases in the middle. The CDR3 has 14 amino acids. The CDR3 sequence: CASSRGDGNYGYTF. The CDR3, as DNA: TGTGCCAGCAGCCGGGGGGACGGCAACTATGGCTACACCTTC.

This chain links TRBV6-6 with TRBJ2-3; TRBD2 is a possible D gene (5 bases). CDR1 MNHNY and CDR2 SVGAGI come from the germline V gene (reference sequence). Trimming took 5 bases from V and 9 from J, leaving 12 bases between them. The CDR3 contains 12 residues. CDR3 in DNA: TGTGCCAGCAGTACCGGGGAGTTCACGCAGTATTTT. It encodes CASSTGEFTQYF.

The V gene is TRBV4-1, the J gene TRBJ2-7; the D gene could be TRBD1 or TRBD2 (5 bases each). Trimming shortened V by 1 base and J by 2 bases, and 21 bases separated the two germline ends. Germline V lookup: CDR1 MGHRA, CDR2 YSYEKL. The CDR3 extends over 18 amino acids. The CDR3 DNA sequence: TGCGCCAGCAGCCAAGCTGCATGGAGGTGGGGCCGTACCTACGAGCAGTACTTC. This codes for CASSQAAWRWGRTYEQYF.

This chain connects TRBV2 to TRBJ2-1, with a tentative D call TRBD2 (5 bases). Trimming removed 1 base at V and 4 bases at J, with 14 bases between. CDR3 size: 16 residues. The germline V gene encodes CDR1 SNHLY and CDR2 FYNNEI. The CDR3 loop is CASSEGVPDLYNEQFF. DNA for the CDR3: TGTGCCAGCAGTGAAGGGGTCCCGGACTTGTACAATGAGCAGTTCTTC.

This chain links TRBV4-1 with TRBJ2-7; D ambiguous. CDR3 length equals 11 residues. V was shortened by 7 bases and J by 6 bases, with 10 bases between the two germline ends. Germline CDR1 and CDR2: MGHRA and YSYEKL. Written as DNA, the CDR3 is TGCGCCAGCATCAATACGGGCGAGCAGTACTTC. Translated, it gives CASINTGEQYF.

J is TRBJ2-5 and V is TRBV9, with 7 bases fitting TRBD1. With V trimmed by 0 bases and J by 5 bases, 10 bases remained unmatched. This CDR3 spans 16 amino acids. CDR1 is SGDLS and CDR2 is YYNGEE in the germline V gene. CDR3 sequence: CASSVGGTAGRETQYF. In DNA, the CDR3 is TGTGCCAGCAGCGTAGGGGGGACAGCTGGTAGGGAGACCCAGTACTTC.

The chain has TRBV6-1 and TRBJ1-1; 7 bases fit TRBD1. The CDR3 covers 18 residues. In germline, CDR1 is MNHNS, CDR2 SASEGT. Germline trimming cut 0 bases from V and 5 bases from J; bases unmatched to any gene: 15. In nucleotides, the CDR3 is TGTGCCAGCAGTGAAGCATTTTTAACCGGGACAGTCAGGACTGAAGCTTTCTTT. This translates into CASSEAFLTGTVRTEAFF.

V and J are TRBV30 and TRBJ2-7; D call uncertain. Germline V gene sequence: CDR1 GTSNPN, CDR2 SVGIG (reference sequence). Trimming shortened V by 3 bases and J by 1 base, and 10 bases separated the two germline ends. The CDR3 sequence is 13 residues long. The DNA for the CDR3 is TGTGCCTGGAGGACCAGTGAATCCTACGAGCAGTACTTC. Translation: CAWRTSESYEQYF.

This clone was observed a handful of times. CDR3 DNA sequence: TGTGCCAGCAGCCAGGGATCAAAAAACACTGAAGCTTTCTTT. Translated: CASSQGSKNTEAFF. This chain uses TRBV7-9 with TRBJ1-1; D perhaps matches TRBD1 (5 bases). In germline, CDR1 is SEHNR, CDR2 FQNEAQ (reference sequence). The CDR3 runs to 14 residues. V lost 5 bases, J lost 2 bases, and 12 bases lay in between.